Listed here is a single T cell receptor (beta chain). CDR3 length: 14 amino acids. Germline V gene lookup returns CDR1 SQVTM and CDR2 ANQGSEA. Trimming shortened V by 0 bases and J by 6 bases, and 14 bases separated the two germline ends. Measured with immunoSEQ multiplex PCR; TCRdb has only the in-frame clones, and not every one. The table has 250,000 to 300,000 clones, over 80% seen once; the top ten hold roughly 10%. The data stem from a study of blood T cell repertoires in COVID-19. The sequence derives from a woman in her sixties or seventies with COVID-19, enrolled during active disease. The sequencing input was peripheral blood. The V call is TRBV29-1, the J call TRBJ1-2, with TRBD1 as a possible D gene (5 bases). The CDR3 reads CSVEDLPRVNGYTF. CDR3 DNA sequence: TGCAGCGTTGAAGATCTTCCCAGGGTAAATGGCTACACCTTC.